A single sample is the source of the 5 T cell receptor beta chains below, sequenced in a study of blood T cell repertoires in COVID-19. Here immunoSEQ multiplex PCR was the method, and the copy in TCRdb shows in-frame clones only, minus some. The table has a few hundred thousand clones, about 89% seen once. The sample comprised peripheral blood. The receptors here all came from a woman aged 50 to 60 with acute or convalescent COVID-19.

The chain employs TRBV27 and TRBJ2-1, with D uncertain. Trimming took off 0 bases at V and 5 bases at J, with 8 bases between the two ends. CDR3 length: 14 amino acids. The germline gives CDR1 MNHEY, CDR2 SMNVEV (reference sequence). CDR3 DNA: TGTGCCAGCAGTTTATCACGAGCAAACAATGAGCAGTTCTTC. It yields the protein CASSLSRANNEQFF.

The gene calls are TRBV5-1 and TRBJ1-3; D remains ambiguous. Germline values: CDR1 SGHRS, CDR2 YFSETQ. The CDR3 totals 17 residues. The V gene lost 1 base and the J gene lost 0 bases, with 14 bases spanning the gap. This chain's CDR3 is CASSLFSQALSGNTIYF. CDR3 DNA: TGCGCCAGCAGCTTGTTTTCGCAGGCTCTCTCTGGAAACACCATATATTTT.

This chain joins TRBV7-2 and TRBJ2-2; D possibly corresponds to TRBD1 (5 bases). Trimming cost V 5 bases and J 4 bases, with 11 bases left between them. CDR1 is SGHTA and CDR2 is FQGNSA in the germline V gene. CDR3 length: 14 residues. DNA of the CDR3: TGTGCCAGCAGCCTACAGGTGGCCACCGGGGAGCTGTTTTTT. Protein sequence: CASSLQVATGELFF.

The chain joins TRBV2 to TRBJ2-1; TRBD1 is a possible D gene (5 bases). The V and J ends lost 4 bases and 4 bases respectively, with 14 bases between them. The CDR3 is 15 residues long. From germline, CDR1 is SNHLY and CDR2 FYNNEI. CDR3 nucleotide sequence: TGTGCCAGCAGTGCGGACATAGGCGGTTACAATGAGCAGTTCTTC. Translation: CASSADIGGYNEQFF.

This chain uses TRBV9 with TRBJ2-2; a weak D match, TRBD2 (5 bases). The V end lost 4 bases, the J end lost 8 bases, and 18 bases lay between the germline ends. The CDR3 contains 15 residues. Germline lookup yields CDR1 SGDLS and CDR2 YYNGEE. The CDR3 DNA reads as TGTGCCAGCAGCCCGATAGCGTTCACCTCGGGGGAGCTGTTTTTT. Its protein is CASSPIAFTSGELFF.